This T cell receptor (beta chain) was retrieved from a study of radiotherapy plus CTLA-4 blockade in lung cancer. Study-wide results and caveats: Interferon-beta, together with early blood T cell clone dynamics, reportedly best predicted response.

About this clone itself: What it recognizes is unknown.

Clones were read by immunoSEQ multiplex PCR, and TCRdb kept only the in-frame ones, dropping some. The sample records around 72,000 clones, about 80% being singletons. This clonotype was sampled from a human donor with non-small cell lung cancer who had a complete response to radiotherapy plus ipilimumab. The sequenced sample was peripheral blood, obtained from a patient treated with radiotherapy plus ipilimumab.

The CDR3 protein is CASSLDQPGDTQYF. CDR3 in DNA: TGTGCCAGCAGCTTAGATCAGCCTGGGGATACGCAGTATTTT. V usage is TRBV7-9 and J usage is TRBJ2-3; D is unclear. Germline loops: CDR1 SEHNR, CDR2 FQNEAQ (reference sequence). Trimming took off 1 base at V and 6 bases at J, with 11 bases between the two ends. This CDR3 spans 14 amino acids. Drawing the rest from reference TRBV7-9 and TRBJ2-3, the complete variable domain is DTGVSQNPRHKITKRGQNVTFRCDPISEHNRLYWYRQTLGQGPEFLTYFQNEAQLEKSRLLSDRFSAERPKGSFSTLEIQRTEQGDSAMYLCASSLDQPGDTQYFGPGTRLTVL.